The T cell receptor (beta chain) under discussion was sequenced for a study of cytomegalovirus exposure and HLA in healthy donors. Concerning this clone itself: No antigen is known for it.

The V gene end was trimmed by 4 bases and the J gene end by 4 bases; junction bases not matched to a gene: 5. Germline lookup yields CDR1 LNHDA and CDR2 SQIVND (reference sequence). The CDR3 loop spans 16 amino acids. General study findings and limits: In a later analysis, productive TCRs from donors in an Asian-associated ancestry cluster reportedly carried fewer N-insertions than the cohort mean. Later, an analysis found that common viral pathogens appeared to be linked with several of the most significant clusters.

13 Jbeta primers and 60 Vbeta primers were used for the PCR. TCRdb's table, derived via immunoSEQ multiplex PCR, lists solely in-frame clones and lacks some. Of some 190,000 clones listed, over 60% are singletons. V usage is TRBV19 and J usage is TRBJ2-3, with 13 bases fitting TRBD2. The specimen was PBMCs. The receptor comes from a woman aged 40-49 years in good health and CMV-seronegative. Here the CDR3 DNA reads TGTGCCAGTAGTACCAGGACTAGCGGGAGCCCAGATACGCAGTATTTT. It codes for CASSTRTSGSPDTQYF.